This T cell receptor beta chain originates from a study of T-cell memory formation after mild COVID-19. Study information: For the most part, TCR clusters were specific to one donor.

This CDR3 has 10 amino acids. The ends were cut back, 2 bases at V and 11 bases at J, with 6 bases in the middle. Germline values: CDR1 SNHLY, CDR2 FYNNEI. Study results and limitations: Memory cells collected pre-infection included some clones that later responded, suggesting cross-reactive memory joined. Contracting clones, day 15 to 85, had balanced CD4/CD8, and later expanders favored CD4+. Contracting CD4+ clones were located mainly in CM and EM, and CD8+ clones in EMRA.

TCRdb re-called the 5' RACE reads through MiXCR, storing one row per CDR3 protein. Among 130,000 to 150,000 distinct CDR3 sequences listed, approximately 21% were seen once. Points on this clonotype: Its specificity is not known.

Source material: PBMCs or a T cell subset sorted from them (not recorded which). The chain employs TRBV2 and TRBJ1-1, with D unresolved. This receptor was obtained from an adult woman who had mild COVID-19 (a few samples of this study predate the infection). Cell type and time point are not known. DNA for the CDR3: TGTGCCAGCAGTGAATTGGGTGCTTTCTTT. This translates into CASSELGAFF.